This record looks at one T cell receptor (beta chain) sequence and its context. The record originates from a study of T-cell reconstitution after alpha-beta-depleted transplantation in children. TCRbeta library construction was performed incorporating unique molecular identifiers. TCRdb analysed the PCR reads with MiXCR anew, one entry per CDR3 protein. The data contain around 530,000 distinct CDR3 sequences, around a third of them singletons. CDR1 is MNHEY and CDR2 is SVGEGT in the germline V gene. The CDR3 contains 15 residues. V lost 6 bases, J lost 2 bases, and 8 bases stayed unmatched. The chain has TRBV6-2 or TRBV6-3 and TRBJ2-7, with TRBD2 matching over 9 bases. This specimen consisted of PBMCs from the stem cell graft donor, obtained from the stem cell graft. This receptor was taken from a human donor who donated a stem cell graft to a child with aplastic anemia. The CDR3 protein is CASSHPSGNTYEQYV. The CDR3 bases are TGTGCCAGCAGCCACCCTAGCGGGAATACCTACGAGCAGTACGTC.